This TCR beta chain was found in a study of shared clonotypes between healthy human individuals. The germline gives CDR1 MDHEN, CDR2 SYDVKM. CDR3 size: 13 residues. The V end was cut by 4 bases, the J end by 8 bases, with 14 bases between. Sequencing was performed with immunoSEQ multiplex PCR; in TCRdb, only in-frame clones are kept and a portion is missing. The sample carries millions of clones, 85% to 95% recorded once. Material: naive CD4+ T cells from PBMCs. Subset reported: CD45RA+ positively selected. The TCR sequence derives from a man between 18 and 29 years old in good health. Some clones in this sample may be carry-over from other donors' samples. The chain joins TRBV28 to TRBJ1-1, with a weak D call TRBD1 (6 bases). In DNA form, the CDR3 reads TGTGCCAGCAGTTCGATAGGACAGAAAGAAGCTTTCTTT. Its translation is CASSSIGQKEAFF.